This TCR beta chain was observed in a study of shared clonotypes between healthy human individuals. Assay: immunoSEQ multiplex PCR; the TCRdb copy retains only in-frame clones and omits some. The sample contains about 480,000 clones, about four fifths of which appear only once. Germline V gives CDR1 MDHEN, CDR2 SYDVKM. This CDR3 region has 14 residues. Trimming removed 6 bases at V and 7 bases at J, with 18 bases between. The TCR comes from a woman between 40 and 50 years old in good health. Some clones in this sample may be carry-over from other donors' samples. The rearrangement joins TRBV28 to TRBJ2-5, with a possible D match to TRBD2 (5 bases). The specimen was PBMCs. The chain's CDR3 is CASRSSGPRGTQYF. The CDR3 DNA reads as TGTGCCAGCAGATCCAGCGGCCCCCGGGGGACCCAGTACTTC.